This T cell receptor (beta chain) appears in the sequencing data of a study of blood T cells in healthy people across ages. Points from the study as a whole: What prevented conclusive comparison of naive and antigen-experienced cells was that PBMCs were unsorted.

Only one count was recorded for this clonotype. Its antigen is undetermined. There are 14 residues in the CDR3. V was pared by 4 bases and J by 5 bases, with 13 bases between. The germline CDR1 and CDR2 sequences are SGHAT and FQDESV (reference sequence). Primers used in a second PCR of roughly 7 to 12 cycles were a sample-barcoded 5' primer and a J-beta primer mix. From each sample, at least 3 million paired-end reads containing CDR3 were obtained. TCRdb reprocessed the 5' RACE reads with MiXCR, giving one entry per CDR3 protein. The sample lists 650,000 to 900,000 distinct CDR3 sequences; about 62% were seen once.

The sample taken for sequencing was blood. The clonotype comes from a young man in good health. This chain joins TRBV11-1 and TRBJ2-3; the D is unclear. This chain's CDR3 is CASSWASWEDTQYF. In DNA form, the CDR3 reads TGTGCCAGCAGCTGGGCCTCCTGGGAAGATACGCAGTATTTT. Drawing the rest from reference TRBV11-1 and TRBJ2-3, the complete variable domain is EAEVAQSPRYKITEKSQAVAFWCDPISGHATLYWYRQILGQGPELLVQFQDESVVDDSQLPKDRFSAERLKGVDSTLKIQPAELGDSAMYLCASSWASWEDTQYFGPGTRLTVL.